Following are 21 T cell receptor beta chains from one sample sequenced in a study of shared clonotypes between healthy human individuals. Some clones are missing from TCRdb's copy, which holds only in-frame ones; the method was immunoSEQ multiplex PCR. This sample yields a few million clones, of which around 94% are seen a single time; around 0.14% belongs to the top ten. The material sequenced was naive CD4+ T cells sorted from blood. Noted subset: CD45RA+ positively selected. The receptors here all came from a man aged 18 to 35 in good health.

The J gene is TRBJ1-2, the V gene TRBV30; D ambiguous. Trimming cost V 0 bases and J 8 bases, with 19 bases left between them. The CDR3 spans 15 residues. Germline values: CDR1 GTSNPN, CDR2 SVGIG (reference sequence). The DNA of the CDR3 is TGTGCCTGGAGTGTCACGGCAGCGGGCGCGAGGGGCTACACCTTC. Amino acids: CAWSVTAAGARGYTF.

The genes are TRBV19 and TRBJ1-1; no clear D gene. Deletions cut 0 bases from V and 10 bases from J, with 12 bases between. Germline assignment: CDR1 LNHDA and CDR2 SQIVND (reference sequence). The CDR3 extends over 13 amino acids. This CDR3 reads CASSIEPGEGAFF. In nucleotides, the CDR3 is TGTGCCAGTAGTATAGAACCGGGAGAGGGAGCTTTCTTT. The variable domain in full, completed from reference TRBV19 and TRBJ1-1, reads DGGITQSPKYLFRKEGQNVTLSCEQNLNHDAMYWYRQDPGQGLRLIYYSQIVNDFQKGDIAEGYSVSREKKESFPLTVTSAQKNPTAFYLCASSIEPGEGAFFGQGTRLTVV.

The chain's CDR3 is CASSLGASGRDEQFF. CDR3 nucleotides: TGTGCCAGCAGCTTAGGGGCTAGCGGGAGGGACGAGCAGTTCTTC. V gene TRBV7-9 combines with J gene TRBJ2-1, with TRBD2 matching 12 bases. CDR1 is SEHNR, CDR2 FQNEAQ, per germline (reference sequence). CDR3 size: 15 residues. The V and J ends lost 1 base and 10 bases, in that order; junction bases with no gene match: 5. The whole variable domain, filled in from reference TRBV7-9 and TRBJ2-1, reads DTGVSQNPRHKITKRGQNVTFRCDPISEHNRLYWYRQTLGQGPEFLTYFQNEAQLEKSRLLSDRFSAERPKGSFSTLEIQRTEQGDSAMYLCASSLGASGRDEQFFGPGTRLTVL.

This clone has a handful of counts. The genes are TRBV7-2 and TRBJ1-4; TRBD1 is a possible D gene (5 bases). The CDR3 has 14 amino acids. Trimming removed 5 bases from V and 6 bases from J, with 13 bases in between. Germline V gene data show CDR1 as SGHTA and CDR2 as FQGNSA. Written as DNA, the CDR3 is TGTGCCAGCAGCGTTGGCCTACAGGATGAAAAACTGTTTTTT. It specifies CASSVGLQDEKLFF. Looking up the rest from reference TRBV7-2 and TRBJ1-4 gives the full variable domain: GAGVSQSPSNKVTEKGKDVELRCDPISGHTALYWYRQSLGQGLEFLIYFQGNSAPDKSGLPSDRFSAERTGGSVSTLTIQRTQQEDSAVYLCASSVGLQDEKLFFGSGTQLSVL.

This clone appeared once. The chain's CDR3 is CASSLSGTGRGYTF. The CDR3 DNA is TGCGCCAGCAGCTTGTCCGGGACAGGGAGAGGCTACACCTTC. The chain uses TRBV5-1 and TRBJ1-2; 9 bases are shared with TRBD1. The CDR3 consists of 14 residues. Germline V gene data show CDR1 as SGHRS and CDR2 as YFSETQ. V gave up 1 base and J gave up 8 bases; unmatched junction bases: 6.

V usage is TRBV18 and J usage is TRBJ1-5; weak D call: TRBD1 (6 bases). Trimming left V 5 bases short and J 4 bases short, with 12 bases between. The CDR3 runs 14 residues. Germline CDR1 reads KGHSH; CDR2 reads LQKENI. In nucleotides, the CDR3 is TGTGCCAGCTCAGCACAGGGCGTAAATCAGCCCCAGCATTTT. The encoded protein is CASSAQGVNQPQHF.

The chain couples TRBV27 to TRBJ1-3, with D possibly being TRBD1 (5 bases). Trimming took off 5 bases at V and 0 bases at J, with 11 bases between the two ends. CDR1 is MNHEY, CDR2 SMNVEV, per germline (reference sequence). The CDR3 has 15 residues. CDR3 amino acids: CASSNTGFSGNTIYF. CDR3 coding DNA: TGTGCCAGCAGTAACACAGGCTTCTCTGGAAACACCATATATTTT.

CDR3 nucleotides: TGTGCCAGCAGCTTAGGACAGGGACCTAGCACAGATACGCAGTATTTT. Protein sequence: CASSLGQGPSTDTQYF. The rearrangement links TRBV11-2 to TRBJ2-3, with 7 bases identical to TRBD1. Per germline, CDR1 SGHAT and CDR2 FQNNGV. J was trimmed by 0 bases and V by 1 base; bases with no gene match: 4. This CDR3 has 16 residues.

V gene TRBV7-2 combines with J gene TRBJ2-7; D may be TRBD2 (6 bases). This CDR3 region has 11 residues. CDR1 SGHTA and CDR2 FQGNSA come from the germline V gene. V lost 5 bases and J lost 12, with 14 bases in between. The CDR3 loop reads CASSVSGVLYF. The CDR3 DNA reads TGTGCCAGCAGCGTCTCGGGAGTTCTGTACTTC.

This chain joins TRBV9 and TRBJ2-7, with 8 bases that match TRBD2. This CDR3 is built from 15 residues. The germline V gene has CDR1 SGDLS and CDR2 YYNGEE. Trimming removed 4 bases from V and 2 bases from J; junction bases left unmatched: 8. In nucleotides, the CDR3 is TGTGCCAGCAGCCCCTTTGGACTAGCAACCTACGAGCAGTACTTC. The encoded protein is CASSPFGLATYEQYF.

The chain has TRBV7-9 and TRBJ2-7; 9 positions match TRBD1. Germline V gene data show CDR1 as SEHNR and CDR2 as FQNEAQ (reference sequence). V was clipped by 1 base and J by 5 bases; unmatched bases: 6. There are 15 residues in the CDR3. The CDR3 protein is CASSLGGTGWHEQYF. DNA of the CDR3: TGTGCCAGCAGCTTAGGAGGGACAGGGTGGCACGAGCAGTACTTC.

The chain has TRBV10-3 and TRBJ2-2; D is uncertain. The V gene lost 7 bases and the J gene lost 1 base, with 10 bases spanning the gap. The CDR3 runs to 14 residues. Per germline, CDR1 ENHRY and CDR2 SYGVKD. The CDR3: CAITRQVNTGELFF. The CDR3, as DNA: TGTGCCATCACCCGGCAGGTGAACACCGGGGAGCTGTTTTTT.

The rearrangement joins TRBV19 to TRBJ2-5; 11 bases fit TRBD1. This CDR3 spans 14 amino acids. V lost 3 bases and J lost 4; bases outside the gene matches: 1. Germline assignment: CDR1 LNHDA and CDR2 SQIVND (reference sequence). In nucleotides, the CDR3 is TGTGCCAGTAGTATGGGGACAGGGGGAGAGACCCAGTACTTC. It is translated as CASSMGTGGETQYF. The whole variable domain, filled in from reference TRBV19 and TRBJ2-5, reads DGGITQSPKYLFRKEGQNVTLSCEQNLNHDAMYWYRQDPGQGLRLIYYSQIVNDFQKGDIAEGYSVSREKKESFPLTVTSAQKNPTAFYLCASSMGTGGETQYFGPGTRLLVL.

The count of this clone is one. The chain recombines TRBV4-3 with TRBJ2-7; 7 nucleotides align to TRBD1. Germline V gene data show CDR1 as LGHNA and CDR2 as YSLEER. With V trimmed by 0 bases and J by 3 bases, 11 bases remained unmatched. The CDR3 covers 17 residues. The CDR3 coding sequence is TGCGCCAGCAGCCAAGATCACCGGGACAGCGGAGTCTACGAGCAGTACTTC. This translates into CASSQDHRDSGVYEQYF.

DNA for the CDR3: TGTGCCAGCTGGTTAGCGGGAGGGCCGCAGTACTTC. Its translation: CASWLAGGPQYF. This chain joins TRBV6-5 and TRBJ2-7, with 11 bases that match TRBD2. The ends lost 8 bases at V and 9 bases at J; junction bases unmatched: 6. Germline CDR1 MNHEY, CDR2 SVGAGI. The CDR3 totals 12 residues.

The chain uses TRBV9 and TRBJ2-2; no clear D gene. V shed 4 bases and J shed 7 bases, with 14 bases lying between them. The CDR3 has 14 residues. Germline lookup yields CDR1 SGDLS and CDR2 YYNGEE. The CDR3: CASSPRSLLGELFF. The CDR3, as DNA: TGTGCCAGCAGCCCCAGAAGCCTCCTCGGGGAGCTGTTTTTT.

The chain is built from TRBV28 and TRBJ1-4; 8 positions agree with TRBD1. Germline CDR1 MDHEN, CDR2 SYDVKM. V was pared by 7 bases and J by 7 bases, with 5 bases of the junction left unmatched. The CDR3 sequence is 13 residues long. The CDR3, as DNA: TGTGCCAGCACTACAGGGGGTGGTGAAAAACTGTTTTTT. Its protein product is CASTTGGGEKLFF.

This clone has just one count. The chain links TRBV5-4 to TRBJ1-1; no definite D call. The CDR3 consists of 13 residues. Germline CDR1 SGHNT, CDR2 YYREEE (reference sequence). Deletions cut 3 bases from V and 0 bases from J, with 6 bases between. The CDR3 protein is CASSSFMNTEAFF. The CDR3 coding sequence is TGTGCCAGCAGCTCATTCATGAACACTGAAGCTTTCTTT.

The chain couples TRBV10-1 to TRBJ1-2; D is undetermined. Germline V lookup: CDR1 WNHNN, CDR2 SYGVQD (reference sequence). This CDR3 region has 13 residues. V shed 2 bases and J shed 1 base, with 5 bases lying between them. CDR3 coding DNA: TGCGCCAGCAGTGAGAACAATAACTATGGCTACACCTTC. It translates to CASSENNNYGYTF.

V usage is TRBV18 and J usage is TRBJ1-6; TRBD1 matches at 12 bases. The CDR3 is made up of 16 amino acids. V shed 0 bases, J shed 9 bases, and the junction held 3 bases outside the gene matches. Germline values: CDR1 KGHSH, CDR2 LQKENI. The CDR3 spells CASSPPGQGASSPLHF. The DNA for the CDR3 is TGTGCCAGCTCACCACCGGGACAGGGGGCAAGTTCACCCCTCCACTTT.

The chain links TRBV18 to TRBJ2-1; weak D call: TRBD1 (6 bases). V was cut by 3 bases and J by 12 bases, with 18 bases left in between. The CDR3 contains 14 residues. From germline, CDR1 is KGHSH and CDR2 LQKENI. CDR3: CASSPPTGTLGQFF. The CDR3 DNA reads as TGTGCCAGCTCACCCCCGACAGGAACGTTGGGGCAGTTCTTC.